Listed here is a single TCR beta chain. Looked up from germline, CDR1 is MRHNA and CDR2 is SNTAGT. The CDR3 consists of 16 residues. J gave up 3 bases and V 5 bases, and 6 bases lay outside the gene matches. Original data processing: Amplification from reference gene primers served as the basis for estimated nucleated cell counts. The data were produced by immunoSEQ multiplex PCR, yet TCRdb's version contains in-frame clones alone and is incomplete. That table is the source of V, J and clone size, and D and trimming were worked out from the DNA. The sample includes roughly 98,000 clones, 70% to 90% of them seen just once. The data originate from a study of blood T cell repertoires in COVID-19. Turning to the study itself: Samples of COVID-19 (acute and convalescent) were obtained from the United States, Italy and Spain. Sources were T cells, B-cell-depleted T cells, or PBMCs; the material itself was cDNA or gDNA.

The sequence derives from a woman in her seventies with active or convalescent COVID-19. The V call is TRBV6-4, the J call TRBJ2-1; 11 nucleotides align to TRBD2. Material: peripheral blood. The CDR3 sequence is CASSRMGLADYNEQFF. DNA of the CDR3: TGTGCCAGCAGTCGGATGGGACTAGCGGACTACAATGAGCAGTTCTTC.